This T cell receptor beta chain was sequenced in a study of PD-1 blockade in classical Hodgkin lymphoma (dated by TCRdb to the early 2020s). Broadly, across the study: Nivolumab dosing was 3 mg/kg intravenously every 2 weeks, continuing until either disease progression or unacceptable toxicity. To define a peripheral blood immune signature of response to PD-1 blockade in classical Hodgkin lymphoma, the study combined TCR beta sequencing with CyTOF.

The CDR3, cysteine through phenylalanine, is 15 amino acids long. This entry keeps only the CDR3 DNA: 45 bases, framed from base 1. CDR1 and CDR2, looked up from the germline V gene, are SNHLY and FYNNEI. V ends up 7 bases short and J 0 bases short, with an unmatched junction base count of 5. What the time point label conveys for this sample: cycle 2 day 1 (C2D1) of nivolumab. Every trial patient had relapsed following autologous stem cell transplantation, and prior brentuximab vedotin exposure was what differed among cohorts A, B and C. The trial cohort comprised roughly 50 patients with relapsed/refractory classical Hodgkin lymphoma whose best overall responses were complete response, partial response or progressive disease. Trial patients were treated with single-agent nivolumab in the multi-cohort phase II CheckMate 205 trial. Best overall response was determined by an independent review committee according to the 2007 International Working Group response criteria. Trial PBMCs were obtained immediately prior to nivolumab initiation (C1D1) and on therapy at cycle 2 day 1 and cycle 4 day 1. After peripheral blood was drawn into 8 mL Vacutainer Cell Preparation Tubes, PBMCs were isolated by centrifugation and then cryopreserved.

General study outcomes and caveats: Trial patients with a complete response had baseline diversity similar to that of newly diagnosed patients, while partial responders and progressors had significantly lower diversity. Lower diversity was seen in patients whose nivolumab began less than 1 year after ASCT, and these patients were left out of later analyses so that immune reconstitution would not confound the results. A significant rise by C4D1 was seen in CD4+ but not CD8+ TCR diversity (p=0.0027 vs p=0.16), with the rise being most apparent in complete responders (p=0.02). The study was restricted to a single clinical trial cohort, and the causes of repertoire differences, possibly disease activity or prior therapy, were left undefined. Baseline TCR diversity was reported to be lower in newly diagnosed patients than in healthy donors and to be lower still in relapsed/refractory patients.

Comments on this clone: The clone's antigen remains unknown. Base-call qualities are not available, and no considerably larger clone is one nucleotide away.

Genomic DNA was extracted with the Qiagen DNeasy kit from unsorted PBMCs and from negatively selected CD4+ and CD8+ fractions. TCR beta CDR3 regions were subjected to amplification by immunoSEQ multiplex PCR with primers that anneal to V and J segments. A synthetic immune receptor repertoire was used to minimize amplification bias, and any residual bias was removed computationally once sequencing was done. In the original analysis: Custom Python scripts were used to quantify repertoire diversity as the Shannon entropy index. The unsorted, CD4+ and CD8+ repertoires were each analyzed separately, with the exception of combined analyses, where CD4+ and CD8+ sequences were merged in silico. A clone counted as expanded when the clone's frequency after treatment rose at least 2-fold relative to C1D1, and clones undetected at baseline were given a pseudocount of 0.5. Clones with 0 or 1 copy at C1D1 were classified as singleton clones, and clones with 2 or more copies were classified as non-singleton clones. Clones expanded in unsorted samples were assigned a CD4+, CD8+ or unknown annotation through matching of protein sequences in sorted samples from the same patient. Diversity changes from C1D1 to C4D1 were tested in paired samples using Wilcoxon tests. As stored in TCRdb, this immuneACCESS dataset retains in-frame rearrangements with V and J assigned. A fraction of the clones does not appear; measured against another copy, unresolved V genes explain less than half of the discrepancy, and the remainder lacks a known reason. V, J and clone size reflect that table, while D and trimming were determined from the DNA. The sample includes about 50,000 clones, with 85% to 90% observed a single time. The ten biggest clones cover less than 6.5% of the sample.

The specimen comprised peripheral blood mononuclear cells (PBMCs), sampled before the second cycle of nivolumab. The sequence was collected from a human donor with classical Hodgkin lymphoma. The receptor chain draws on TRBV2 and TRBJ1-4; the junction holds 7 bases that match TRBD1. The CDR3 protein sequence reads: CASKGTEATNEKLFF. The sequenced DNA: TGTGCCAGCAAAGGGACAGAAGCAACTAATGAAAAACTGTTTTTT.